This T cell receptor (beta chain) derives from a study of T cells in Graves' hyperthyroidism and ophthalmopathy. Researchers barred patients who had uncontrolled infection, other autoimmune disease, pregnancy or lactation. With respect to this clonotype: Its antigen is still unknown.

Amplification of TCR beta CDR3 regions used RNA as the template. HTBI primers were used for first-round RT-PCR of the TCR CDR3. TCRdb re-called the multiplex PCR reads through MiXCR, storing one row per CDR3 protein. The sample has about half a million distinct CDR3 sequences; around a fifth are singletons. Study-wide points: Ophthalmopathy could be told apart from stable hyperthyroidism with a 13 V-J model. Most expanded thyroid clonotypes above 0.001 also appeared in blood.

The receptor comes from a woman between 70 and 85 years old with Graves' ophthalmopathy. The specimen was blood.

CDR3 nucleotide sequence: TGTGCCAGCAGTGATTGGGACAGGGGAAATAATTCACCCCTCCACTTT. Amino acids: CASSDWDRGNNSPLHF. This chain connects TRBV2 to TRBJ1-6; 10 nucleotides line up with TRBD1. The trim removed 3 bases at V and 5 bases at J, leaving 4 bases unmatched. The V gene's germline CDR1 is SNHLY and CDR2 FYNNEI. This CDR3 spans 16 amino acids.